One and the same sample provided the 24 T cell receptor beta chains below, sequenced in a study of identical twins. TCRdb re-called the 5' RACE reads with MiXCR, one entry per CDR3 protein. Of around 490,000 distinct CDR3 sequences listed, over 11% are singletons. The same data also went into a second study, on yellow fever vaccine responses in identical twins.

The sequencing input was CD4+ T cells sorted from blood. The receptors shown here come from a woman younger than 35 in good health.

This clonotype was seen only a few times. The rearrangement links TRBV7-2 to TRBJ2-7; no firm D call. Germline V gene lookup returns CDR1 SGHTA and CDR2 FQGNSA. The CDR3 length is 14 residues. Trimming left V 4 bases short and J 4 bases short, with 14 bases between. CDR3 sequence (DNA): TGTGCCAGCAGCTCACTCGTTCTCGGGTACGAGCAGTACTTC. Residues: CASSSLVLGYEQYF.

This clonotype has ten or more counts. The V call is TRBV29-1, the J call TRBJ2-7; no firm D call. Germline CDR1 SQVTM, CDR2 ANQGSEA. CDR3 size: 12 residues. V was trimmed by 2 bases and J by 2 bases, leaving 7 bases between them. DNA for the CDR3: TGCAGCGTTGAACTAGATACCTACGAGCAGTACTTC. It specifies CSVELDTYEQYF.

The chain has TRBV29-1 and TRBJ1-2, with D unclear. This CDR3 comprises 10 residues. CDR1 and CDR2 from the germline V gene are SQVTM and ANQGSEA. V lost 4 bases and J 3 bases, leaving 3 bases between the germline ends. The CDR3 region has the DNA TGCAGCGTTGCCGACTATGGCTACACCTTC. Translation gives CSVADYGYTF.

This clonotype was seen a few times. The rearrangement links TRBV9 to TRBJ2-3; D unresolved. The length of the CDR3 is 13 residues. Trimming removed 0 bases at V and 6 bases at J, with 8 bases between. Per germline, CDR1 SGDLS and CDR2 YYNGEE. The CDR3 reads CASSVGTWDTQYF. The DNA of the CDR3 is TGTGCCAGCAGCGTAGGGACCTGGGATACGCAGTATTTT.

This clonotype has just a few counts. V gene TRBV20-1 combines with J gene TRBJ2-2; 8 nucleotides agree with TRBD2. The germline V gene has CDR1 DFQATT and CDR2 SNEGSKA (reference sequence). CDR3 length: 15 residues. V gave up 5 bases and J gave up 0 bases; unmatched junction bases: 5. The CDR3 DNA follows: TGCAGTGCTGACAATAGCGGGACGAACACCGGGGAGCTGTTTTTT. Encoded protein: CSADNSGTNTGELFF.

On this clonotype: Relative to the germline gene, one junction end is altered; a read error may explain this. The rearrangement joins TRBV20-1 to TRBJ2-3; 11 bases align to TRBD2. The CDR3 totals 16 residues. Germline V CDR1 and CDR2: DFQATT, SNEGSKA (reference sequence). This chain's CDR3 is CCARAASGRTTDTQYF. DNA of the CDR3: TGCTGTGCTAGAGCGGCTAGCGGGAGGACGACAGATACGCAGTATTTT.

The chain employs TRBV20-1 and TRBJ1-2; the D is unclear. The CDR3 length is 12 residues. Looked up from germline, CDR1 is DFQATT and CDR2 is SNEGSKA (reference sequence). The V and J ends lost 6 bases and 3 bases respectively, with 11 bases between them. CDR3 nucleotide sequence: TGCAGTGCCCGAAGACCGGACTATGGCTACACCTTC. Translated, it gives CSARRPDYGYTF.

The chain combines TRBV6-5 with TRBJ1-2, with TRBD1 matching over 8 bases. V lost 4 bases, J lost 5 bases, and 9 bases stayed unmatched. The V gene's germline CDR1 is MNHEY and CDR2 SVGAGI. The CDR3 runs to 15 residues. The CDR3 nucleotides read TGTGCCAGCAGTTGGAAAGACAGGGGCGCTTATGGCTACACCTTC. It yields the protein CASSWKDRGAYGYTF.

The rearrangement links TRBV12-3 or TRBV12-4 to TRBJ2-1; D could derive from TRBD1 or TRBD2 (5 bases each). The CDR3 contains 15 residues. V was cut by 7 bases and J by 3 bases, with 16 bases left in between. The CDR3 region has the DNA TGTGCCAGCACCCCTGGGGGAGTGGGCTACAATGAGCAGTTCTTC. This translates into CASTPGGVGYNEQFF.

This clonotype has only a few counts. As DNA, the CDR3 is TGTGCCAGCAGCTCCCTGACCCAAACGTACCAAGAGACCCAGTACTTC. Its translation: CASSSLTQTYQETQYF. The chain has TRBV7-2 and TRBJ2-5; D is undetermined. The CDR3 extends over 16 amino acids. V lost 4 bases and J 0 bases, leaving 15 bases between the germline ends. CDR1 is SGHTA and CDR2 is FQGNSA in the germline V gene.

This clonotype was seen more than once but under ten times. V is TRBV15 and J is TRBJ2-1; 11 bases map to TRBD2. Germline CDR1 reads LNHNV; CDR2 reads YYDKDF (reference sequence). CDR3 length: 16 amino acids. Trimming removed 3 bases from V and 4 bases from J; junction bases left unmatched: 5. The CDR3 DNA is TGTGCCACCAGCAGGGGCCTAGCGGGAGGTTACAATGAGCAGTTCTTC. This translates into CATSRGLAGGYNEQFF.

Concerning this clonotype itself: This may come from a read error, since a much larger clone is one base off. This chain joins TRBV12-3 or TRBV12-4 and TRBJ2-4, with a tentative D call TRBD2 (6 bases). V lost 7 bases to trimming and J lost 8 bases, with 24 bases between them. This CDR3 region has 16 residues. The CDR3 is CASIGGTPALEYIQYF. DNA of the CDR3: TGTGCCAGCATTGGGGGGACCCCGGCCCTTGAATACATTCAGTACTTC.

The CDR3 loop reads CASSLELVEGLSRETQYF. The CDR3 DNA reads TGTGCCAGCAGTTTAGAATTGGTTGAGGGGCTATCCCGAGAGACCCAGTACTTC. V usage is TRBV12-3 or TRBV12-4 and J usage is TRBJ2-5, with D tentatively TRBD1 or TRBD2 (5 bases each). The CDR3 has 18 residues. The V end was cut by 1 base, the J end by 4 bases, with 22 bases between.

The chain joins TRBV4-3 to TRBJ2-6; D is possibly TRBD2 (5 bases). V lost 0 bases and J 0 bases, leaving 12 bases between the germline ends. Per the germline V gene, CDR1 is LGHNA and CDR2 is YSLEER. CDR3 length: 18 residues. CDR3 region: CASSQDSSVLSGANVLTF. In DNA form, the CDR3 reads TGCGCCAGCAGCCAAGACAGTAGCGTCCTCTCTGGGGCCAACGTCCTGACTTTC.

The chain recombines TRBV11-3 with TRBJ2-3; D may correspond to TRBD1 or TRBD2 (5 bases each). The CDR3 runs to 15 residues. V was trimmed by 5 bases and J by 1 base, leaving 13 bases between them. Germline CDR1 SGHNT, CDR2 YENEEA. CDR3 amino acids: CASSHQGVGTDTQYF. The CDR3 region has the DNA TGTGCCAGCAGCCACCAGGGAGTAGGCACAGATACGCAGTATTTT. Together with reference TRBV11-3 and TRBJ2-3, the CDR3 gives the full variable domain: EAGVVQSPRYKIIEKKQPVAFWCNPISGHNTLYWYLQNLGQGPELLIRYENEEAVDDSQLPKDRFSAERLKGVDSTLKIQPAELGDSAVYLCASSHQGVGTDTQYFGPGTRLTVL.

This clonotype was observed a handful of times. The rearrangement uses TRBV12-3 or TRBV12-4 and TRBJ2-4; D may match TRBD1 or TRBD2 (6 bases each). The CDR3 spans 16 residues. V was shortened by 5 bases and J by 7 bases, with 21 bases between the two germline ends. CDR3 bases: TGTGCCAGCAGTCCAATAGGGGGAGGAGACTTGAACATTCAGTACTTC. Translating gives CASSPIGGGDLNIQYF.

As to this clonotype: The junction shows a germline mismatch at one end, possibly a read error. This chain joins TRBV12-3 or TRBV12-4 and TRBJ2-1, with TRBD2 identical over 14 bases. This CDR3 has 18 amino acids. This CDR3 reads CTSSLGIPGLAGDNEQFF. CDR3 DNA: TGTACCAGCAGTTTAGGGATTCCGGGACTAGCGGGAGACAATGAGCAGTTCTTC.

This clonotype was counted between two and nine times. The J gene is TRBJ2-3, the V gene TRBV7-2; D unresolved. Looked up from germline, CDR1 is SGHTA and CDR2 is FQGNSA. V shed 0 bases and J shed 1 base, with 11 bases lying between them. The CDR3 has 16 residues. CDR3 sequence reads: CASSLAVALGTDTQYF. CDR3 DNA sequence: TGTGCCAGCAGCTTAGCAGTGGCTCTGGGCACAGATACGCAGTATTTT.

This clonotype has only a few counts. The chain has TRBV20-1 and TRBJ2-7; 7 nucleotides match TRBD1. Trimming at V came to 6 bases and at J to 2 bases, leaving 4 bases not matched to a gene. The CDR3 is 12 residues long. CDR1 and CDR2 (germline): DFQATT, SNEGSKA (reference sequence). The CDR3, as DNA: TGCAGTGCCGAGGGGGCCCCCTACGAGCAGTACTTC. Protein sequence: CSAEGAPYEQYF.

A single count supports this clonotype. J is TRBJ1-1 and V is TRBV6-1; D not certain. The germline V gene encodes CDR1 MNHNS and CDR2 SASEGT. V lost 5 bases, J lost 5 bases, and 12 bases lay in between. CDR3 length: 13 amino acids. This CDR3 reads CASSRTARTEAFF. CDR3 sequence (DNA): TGTGCCAGCAGTAGAACCGCGAGGACTGAAGCTTTCTTT.

The chain carries TRBV25-1 and TRBJ2-5; TRBD1 might be the D (6 bases). The CDR3 has 12 residues. Germline values: CDR1 MGHDK, CDR2 SYGVNS. The V gene lost 6 bases and the J gene lost 7 bases, with 12 bases spanning the gap. The CDR3 spells CASRQGSATQYF. CDR3 nucleotide sequence: TGTGCCAGCAGACAGGGCTCCGCGACCCAGTACTTC. The full variable domain, its missing parts supplied by reference TRBV25-1 and TRBJ2-5, is EADIYQTPRYLVIGTGKKITLECSQTMGHDKMYWYQQDPGMELHLIHYSYGVNSTEKGDLSSESTVSRIRTEHFPLTLESARPSHTSQYLCASRQGSATQYFGPGTRLLVL.

This chain joins TRBV5-6 and TRBJ1-1; 9 positions match TRBD1. The CDR3 consists of 16 residues. With V trimmed by 2 bases and J by 0 bases, 5 bases remained unmatched. The germline CDR1 and CDR2 sequences are SGHDT and YYEEEE. The CDR3 region is CASSFGTGTLNTEAFF. CDR3 in DNA: TGTGCCAGCAGCTTCGGGACAGGGACCTTGAACACTGAAGCTTTCTTT. The whole variable domain, filled in from reference TRBV5-6 and TRBJ1-1, reads DAGVTQSPTHLIKTRGQQVTLRCSPKSGHDTVSWYQQALGQGPQFIFQYYEEEERQRGNFPDRFSGHQFPNYSSELNVNALLLGDSALYLCASSFGTGTLNTEAFFGQGTRLTVV.

This clonotype has just a few counts. The chain has TRBV12-3 or TRBV12-4 and TRBJ2-1; TRBD2 aligns across 8 bases. The CDR3 spans 16 residues. The V segment lost 0 bases and the J segment 2 bases; nucleotides outside the gene matches: 3. CDR3 sequence reads: CASSLALAVTYNEQFF. In DNA, the CDR3 is TGTGCCAGCAGTTTAGCACTAGCGGTTACCTACAATGAGCAGTTCTTC.

The genes are TRBV6-5 and TRBJ1-2; D is unclear. The germline CDR1 and CDR2 sequences are MNHEY and SVGAGI. Trimming removed 0 bases from V and 0 bases from J, with 11 bases in between. The CDR3 consists of 16 residues. CDR3 in amino acids: CASSYSPGGSNYGYTF. The CDR3 coding sequence is TGTGCCAGCAGTTACTCCCCAGGAGGGTCTAACTATGGCTACACCTTC.